The 12 T cell receptor beta chains below come from one sample, sequenced in a study of T cell responses to AZD1222 COVID-19 vaccine. Measured with immunoSEQ multiplex PCR; TCRdb has only the in-frame clones, and not every one. The data hold about 47,000 clones, with around four fifths observed a single time. This specimen consisted of peripheral blood, obtained 28 days after the second dose of the MenACWY control vaccine. The source is an adult who received the MenACWY meningococcal vaccine as a control.

V gene TRBV10-3 combines with J gene TRBJ1-1, with D perhaps TRBD1 (5 bases). The length of the CDR3 is 15 residues. Germline assignment: CDR1 ENHRY and CDR2 SYGVKD. The germline V and J ends were trimmed by 3 bases and 5 bases, with 16 bases remaining between them. CDR3 DNA: TGTGCCATCAGTGAAGTTAAAGGGGCCTGGACTGAAGCTTTCTTT. Protein: CAISEVKGAWTEAFF.

V is TRBV9 and J is TRBJ1-3; a weak D match, TRBD1 (6 bases). Germline lookup yields CDR1 SGDLS and CDR2 YYNGEE. The CDR3 is made up of 15 amino acids. Trimming took off 3 bases at V and 0 bases at J, with 10 bases between the two ends. CDR3 sequence: CASSGTDSSGNTIYF. The CDR3 DNA sequence: TGTGCCAGCAGCGGGACAGACTCCTCTGGAAACACCATATATTTT.

This chain uses TRBV19 with TRBJ2-3; 10 nucleotides align to TRBD2. Germline CDR1 is LNHDA and CDR2 is SQIVND (reference sequence). This CDR3 comprises 15 residues. The trim removed 2 bases at V and 5 bases at J, leaving 4 bases unmatched. For the CDR3, the DNA is TGTGCCAGTAGTATACTAGCGGGAGTACGAGATACGCAGTATTTT. It encodes CASSILAGVRDTQYF.

As for this clone: Other nucleotide sequences from this sample produce the same CDR3. V is TRBV6-5 and J is TRBJ1-1; D unclear. Germline V gene lookup returns CDR1 MNHEY and CDR2 SVGAGI. This CDR3 contains 14 residues. V lost 2 bases and J lost 4, with 11 bases in between. The CDR3 spells CASSYSGLGTEAFF. CDR3 in DNA: TGTGCCAGCAGTTACAGTGGGTTGGGCACTGAAGCTTTCTTT.

The chain uses TRBV11-3 and TRBJ2-5; D is unresolved. The CDR3 sequence is 13 residues long. Germline V gives CDR1 SGHNT, CDR2 YENEEA. V shed 0 bases and J shed 1 base, with 3 bases lying between them. This chain's CDR3 is CASSLDPQETQYF. DNA for the CDR3: TGTGCCAGCAGCTTAGACCCCCAAGAGACCCAGTACTTC.

This clone was found a few times. The V and J genes are TRBV18 and TRBJ1-2; the match to TRBD1 covers 7 bases. Per germline, CDR1 KGHSH and CDR2 LQKENI. The length of the CDR3 is 16 residues. V gave up 1 base and J gave up 0 bases; unmatched junction bases: 5. The chain's CDR3 is CASSPQQDRPNYGYTF. The CDR3 nucleotides are TGTGCCAGCTCACCACAACAGGACAGGCCTAACTATGGCTACACCTTC.

This clone was counted a few times. This chain uses TRBV7-9 with TRBJ1-2, with D perhaps TRBD1 (5 bases). This CDR3 is 13 amino acids long. Germline assignment: CDR1 SEHNR and CDR2 FQNEAQ (reference sequence). Trimming removed 1 base from V and 8 bases from J, with 11 bases in between. CDR3 bases: TGTGCCAGCAGCTTAGGAGGGGAGAAGGGCTACACCTTC. This encodes CASSLGGEKGYTF.

This clone was picked up a small number of times. V is TRBV11-2 and J is TRBJ2-5, with TRBD2 matching 9 bases. The germline CDR1 and CDR2 sequences are SGHAT and FQNNGV. The junction had 15 bases not matched to a gene; V was cut back by 5 bases and J by 5 bases. The CDR3 is made up of 17 amino acids. The CDR3 protein is CASSPGGGGRKGETQYF. The CDR3, as DNA: TGTGCCAGCAGCCCCGGCGGGGGGGGCCGGAAGGGGGAGACCCAGTACTTC. The full variable domain, completed using reference TRBV11-2 and TRBJ2-5, is EAGVAQSPRYKIIEKRQSVAFWCNPISGHATLYWYQQILGQGPKLLIQFQNNGVVDDSQLPKDRFSAERLKGVDSTLKIQPAKLEDSAVYLCASSPGGGGRKGETQYFGPGTRLLVL.

This chain joins TRBV5-1 and TRBJ2-3; 7 bases match TRBD1. The CDR3 has 14 amino acids. Germline lookup yields CDR1 SGHRS and CDR2 YFSETQ. Trimming took 4 bases from V and 4 from J; bases not matched to a gene: 6. CDR3 DNA sequence: TGCGCCAGCAGCCTACAGGGGTACCCAGATACGCAGTATTTT. This encodes CASSLQGYPDTQYF.

The V call is TRBV7-8, the J call TRBJ1-4, with D perhaps matching TRBD1 (5 bases). Trimming removed 5 bases from V and 10 bases from J, with 14 bases in between. Germline CDR1 is SGHVS and CDR2 is FQNEAQ. This CDR3 is built from 13 residues. CDR3 protein: CASSVQGLGKLFF. In nucleotides, the CDR3 is TGTGCCAGCAGCGTCCAGGGTTTAGGAAAACTGTTTTTT.

The chain links TRBV7-9 to TRBJ1-2; TRBD1 aligns across 9 bases. V lost 3 bases and J lost 8; bases outside the gene matches: 4. Germline lookup yields CDR1 SEHNR and CDR2 FQNEAQ (reference sequence). The CDR3 consists of 13 residues. CDR3 amino acids: CASSFQTGGGYTF. CDR3 in DNA: TGTGCCAGCAGCTTCCAAACAGGGGGCGGCTACACCTTC.

The V call is TRBV5-1, the J call TRBJ2-5; D is perhaps TRBD2 (7 bases). Germline V gene data show CDR1 as SGHRS and CDR2 as YFSETQ. The CDR3 totals 15 residues. Trimming stripped 4 bases from V and 1 base from J, with 14 bases between. CDR3 nucleotide sequence: TGCGCCAGCAGCATTGGGGGGGCGCCCCAAGAGACCCAGTACTTC. Its translation is CASSIGGAPQETQYF.